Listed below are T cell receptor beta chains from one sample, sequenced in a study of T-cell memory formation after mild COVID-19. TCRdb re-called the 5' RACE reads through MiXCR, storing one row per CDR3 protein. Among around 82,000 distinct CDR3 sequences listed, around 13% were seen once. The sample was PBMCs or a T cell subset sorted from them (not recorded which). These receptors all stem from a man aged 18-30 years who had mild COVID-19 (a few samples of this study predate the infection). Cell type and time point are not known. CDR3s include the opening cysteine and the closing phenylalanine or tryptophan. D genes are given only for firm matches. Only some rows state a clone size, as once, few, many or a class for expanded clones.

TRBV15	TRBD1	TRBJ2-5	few	TGTGCCACCAGCAGCCGGGACAGGGAATCGGAGACCCAGTACTTC	CATSSRDRESETQYF
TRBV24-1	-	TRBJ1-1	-	TGTGCCACCAGTGAAGACCAAGGATGCACTGAAGCTTTCTTT	CATSEDQGCTEAFF
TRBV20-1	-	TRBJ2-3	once	TGCACCCCGCACCGGGCCCACCAGTCAGATACGCAGTATTTT	CTPHRAHQSDTQYF
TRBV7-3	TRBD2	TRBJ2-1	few	TGTGCCAGCAGCTTATACCCCGGGGGGAGCTCCTACAATGAGCAGTTCTTC	CASSLYPGGSSYNEQFF
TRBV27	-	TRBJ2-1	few	TGTGCCAGCAGTCCGACCGGGGCCTCTAATGAGCAGTTCTTC	CASSPTGASNEQFF
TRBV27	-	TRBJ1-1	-	TGTGCCAGCAGCCCGGACACGAACACTGAAGCTTTCTTT	CASSPDTNTEAFF
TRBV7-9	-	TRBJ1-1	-	TGTGCCAGCAGCCGAACAGGGAGTCCCGGAGCTTTCTTT	CASSRTGSPGAFF
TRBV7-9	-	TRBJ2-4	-	TGTGCCAGCAGGTCCACCAGGGAAGCCAAAAACATTCAGTACTTC	CASRSTREAKNIQYF
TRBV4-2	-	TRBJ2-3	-	TGTGCCAGCAGCCCGAGCGAGTCCACAGATACGCAGTATTTT	CASSPSESTDTQYF
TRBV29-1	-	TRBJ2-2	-	TGCAGCGTTGAAATGGCAGGCACCGGGGAGCTGTTTTTT	CSVEMAGTGELFF
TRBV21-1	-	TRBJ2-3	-	TGTGCCAGCAGCCCCCAAAACGAACAGGGGAAGTTTTTGGATACGCAGTATTTT	CASSPQNEQGKFLDTQYF
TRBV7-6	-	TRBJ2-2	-	TGTGCCAGCAGCAACTGGGTAGCCGGGGAGCTGTTTTTT	CASSNWVAGELFF
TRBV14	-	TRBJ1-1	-	TGTGCCAGCAGCCAAGACAGGGGTCTACTCATGAACACTGAAGCTTTCTTT	CASSQDRGLLMNTEAFF
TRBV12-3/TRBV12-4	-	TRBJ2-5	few	TGTGCCAGCAGTCGGGGTGAGGAGACCCAGTACTTC	CASSRGEETQYF
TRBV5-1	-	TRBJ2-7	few	TGCGCCAGCAGCTGGGAAAGGACCAGAGGGAGGGAGCAGTACTTC	CASSWERTRGREQYF
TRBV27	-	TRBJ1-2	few	TGTGCCAGCAGTCCCGCTGTTAACTATGGCTACACCTTC	CASSPAVNYGYTF
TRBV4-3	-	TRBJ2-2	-	TGCGCCAGCAGCACGGGAGCCGGGGAGCTGTTTTTT	CASSTGAGELFF
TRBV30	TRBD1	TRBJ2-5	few	TGTGCCTGGAGTCAGACAGGGTATCAAGAGACCCAGTACTTC	CAWSQTGYQETQYF
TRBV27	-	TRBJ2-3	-	TGTGCCAGCAGTTTTTCGCGCACAGATACGCAGTATTTT	CASSFSRTDTQYF
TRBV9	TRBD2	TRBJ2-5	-	TGTGCCAGCAGCGTAGGGCTAGCGGCGCAAGAGACCCAGTACTTC	CASSVGLAAQETQYF
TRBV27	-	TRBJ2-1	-	TGTGCCAGCAGATCCACTAATTACAATGAGCAGTTCTTC	CASRSTNYNEQFF
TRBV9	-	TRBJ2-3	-	TGTGCCAGCAGCCCGCCCCCCGGGGGGCCCACAGATACGCAGTATTTT	CASSPPPGGPTDTQYF
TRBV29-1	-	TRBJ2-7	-	TGCAGCGTTGAAGAAACTTACGAGCAGTACTTC	CSVEETYEQYF
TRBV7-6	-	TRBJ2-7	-	TGTGCCAGCAGCTTAGGGCAAGGGGCACCCTACGAGCAGTACTTC	CASSLGQGAPYEQYF